The rows below give T cell receptor beta chains drawn from one sample of a study of blood T cells in healthy people across ages. TCRdb analysed the 5' RACE reads with MiXCR anew, one entry per CDR3 protein. The repertoire has nearly 800,000 distinct CDR3 sequences, more than 50% of them found once; the top ten carry around 24%. Sequencing used blood. Receptors originate from a man aged 40-55 years in good health. Each CDR3 is given with its conserved first and last residue. The D gene is left open where the match is weak. A clone size is listed for some rows: how often the clone was seen (once, few, many), or a class if it is expanded.

TRBJ1-2,13,TRBD1,.,TRBV6-5,TGTGCCAGCCGAACTGGGACAGCTAATGGCTACACCTTC,CASRTGTANGYTF
TRBJ2-7,13,.,few,TRBV6-2/TRBV6-3,TGTGCCAGCAGTTACGGTTTTGCGTACGAGCAGTACTTC,CASSYGFAYEQYF
TRBJ2-3,14,TRBD1,.,TRBV6-5,TGTGCCAGCCGGGACAGGGACGGTGTGGGTACGCAGTATTTT,CASRDRDGVGTQYF
TRBJ2-5,16,.,.,TRBV25-1,TGTGCCAGCGACCTAGATGGGCGGGGCGTGGGGAATGAGCAGTACTTC,CASDLDGRGVGNEQYF
TRBJ1-2,17,.,once,TRBV18,TGTGCCAGCTCACCTCTAGGGCCTAATCAACAGGCCTATGGCTACACCTTC,CASSPLGPNQQAYGYTF
TRBJ1-1,16,TRBD1,.,TRBV7-9,TGTGCCAGCAGCTTATTGGGGGGACAGAGGAACACTGAAGCTTTCTTT,CASSLLGGQRNTEAFF
TRBJ1-1,15,.,.,TRBV13,TGTGCCAGCAGCCGTCCTAGGGTAGGGAACACTGAAGCTTTCTTT,CASSRPRVGNTEAFF
TRBJ1-2,15,TRBD1,few,TRBV6-2/TRBV6-3,TGTGCCAGCAGTTACCCGGGACAGGGATCCTATGGCTACACCTTC,CASSYPGQGSYGYTF
TRBJ2-7,14,.,few,TRBV7-2,TGTGCCAGCAGCTTAGCGATCCCGACAGACGAGCAGTACTTC,CASSLAIPTDEQYF
TRBJ2-3,16,.,once,TRBV12-3/TRBV12-4,TGTGCCAGCAGTTTACCGCGGGGAGCCAGCACAGATCCGCAGTATTTT,CASSLPRGASTDPQYF
TRBJ2-3,15,.,.,TRBV28,TGTGCCAGCAGTCCTCTGGGGGGACTCACAGATACGCAGTATTTT,CASSPLGGLTDTQYF
TRBJ2-5,12,.,.,TRBV7-6,TGTGCCAGCAGCAGCCACAGGGAGACCCAGTACTTC,CASSSHRETQYF
TRBJ2-2,18,TRBD2,.,TRBV4-3,TGCGCCAGCAGCCAGGGACTAGCGGGAAGTCTTTACACCGGGGAGCTGTTTTTT,CASSQGLAGSLYTGELFF
TRBJ2-5,15,.,.,TRBV11-2,TGTGCCAGCAGCCCCGACGGGGCAGTTCAAGAGACCCAGTACTTC,CASSPDGAVQETQYF
TRBJ1-2,15,.,few,TRBV20-1,TGCAGTGCTAGTTTTCCCAGGGTTCCTAACTATGGCTACACCTTC,CSASFPRVPNYGYTF
TRBJ2-1,15,.,few,TRBV20-1,TGCAGTGCTAGAGATGTTCTAGCAGATCACAATGAGCAGTTCTTC,CSARDVLADHNEQFF
TRBJ1-2,13,.,.,TRBV5-1,TGCGCCAGCAACTTGTCGGCACCTTATGGCTACACCTTC,CASNLSAPYGYTF
TRBJ2-1,13,.,few,TRBV7-2,TGTGCCAGCAGCCCGGGACCGACTTTGGAGCAGTTCTTC,CASSPGPTLEQFF
TRBJ1-1,13,.,once,TRBV3-1,TGTGCCAGCAGCCAAGCAGGGACGGGAGAAGCTTTCTTT,CASSQAGTGEAFF
TRBJ2-7,17,TRBD1,.,TRBV7-2,TGTGCCAGCAGCTTAACCACCGGGACAGGGTGGGGTAATGAGCAGTACTTC,CASSLTTGTGWGNEQYF
TRBJ2-1,14,.,.,TRBV29-1,TGCAGCGTTGACGGGAGCCCCTTACAATATGAGCAGTTCTTC,CSVDGSPLQYEQFF
TRBJ2-6,16,TRBD1,few,TRBV10-3,TGTGCCATCAGCGAAGACAGGGGATTTGGGGCCAACGTCCTGACTTTC,CAISEDRGFGANVLTF
TRBJ1-2,17,TRBD1,.,TRBV6-1,TGTGCCAGCAGTGAAGCGTTGGGACAGGCTAAGAACTATGGCTACACCTTC,CASSEALGQAKNYGYTF
TRBJ2-5,17,.,few,TRBV4-1,TGCGCCAGCAGCCAAGAAGGAGGGTTGAAGCGTCAAGAGACCCAGTACTTC,CASSQEGGLKRQETQYF
TRBJ2-5,16,TRBD2,.,TRBV9,TGTGCCAGCAGCTCTCGACTAGCGGGAATACAAGAGACCCAGTACTTC,CASSSRLAGIQETQYF
TRBJ2-1,11,.,.,TRBV4-2,TGTGCCAGCAGCGCCCTCGATGAGCAGTTCTTC,CASSALDEQFF
TRBJ2-6,14,.,.,TRBV29-1,TGCAGCGCCCTCCTAGGGCCCGGGGCCAACGTCCTGACTTTC,CSALLGPGANVLTF
TRBJ2-4,16,TRBD1,.,TRBV29-1,TGCAGCGCAATAACTAGACAGGGCAGCGGCAAAAACATTCAGTACTTC,CSAITRQGSGKNIQYF
TRBJ2-3,15,TRBD2,few,TRBV6-2/TRBV6-3,TGTGCCAGCAGGCTACTAGCGGCCGGTCTGGATACGCAGTATTTT,CASRLLAAGLDTQYF
TRBJ2-7,16,TRBD2,.,TRBV6-2/TRBV6-3,TGTGCCAGCAGTTACCAGACGGGAGGGAGGTCCTACGAGCAGTACTTC,CASSYQTGGRSYEQYF